One and the same sample provided the 20 T cell receptor beta chains below, sequenced in a study of cytomegalovirus exposure and HLA in healthy donors. Sequenced by immunoSEQ multiplex PCR; TCRdb stores in-frame clones only, minus some. The sample lists roughly 150,000 clones, about 88% occurring once. The sequenced sample was PBMCs. Receptor source: a woman under 30 in good health and CMV-seropositive.

V gene TRBV5-1 combines with J gene TRBJ2-3, with 10 nucleotides matching TRBD2. With 4 bases clipped from V and 4 bases from J, the junction kept 3 bases outside the gene matches. Per the germline V gene, CDR1 is SGHRS and CDR2 is YFSETQ. The CDR3 extends over 14 amino acids. Written as DNA, the CDR3 is TGCGCCAGCAGCGAGGGGACTAGCGCAGATACGCAGTATTTT. Its protein is CASSEGTSADTQYF.

This sequence joins TRBV5-1 and TRBJ2-1, with 9 nucleotides matching TRBD1. Germline V lookup: CDR1 SGHRS, CDR2 YFSETQ. Trimming took 2 bases from V and 9 from J; bases not matched to a gene: 12. The CDR3 covers 16 residues. The CDR3 spells CASSFSGGQGPTEQFF. As DNA, the CDR3 is TGCGCCAGCAGCTTTTCTGGGGGACAGGGACCCACTGAGCAGTTCTTC.

The rearrangement links TRBV5-1 to TRBJ2-1; 9 positions match TRBD2. Germline V gene data show CDR1 as SGHRS and CDR2 as YFSETQ. Trimming cost V 4 bases and J 4 bases; bases outside gene matches: 9. The CDR3 is 16 amino acids. The CDR3 sequence is CASSTQMTSGYNEQFF. In nucleotides, the CDR3 is TGCGCCAGCAGCACGCAGATGACTAGCGGTTACAATGAGCAGTTCTTC.

V gene TRBV5-4 combines with J gene TRBJ2-7; D may be TRBD1 (6 bases). Trimming cost V 3 bases and J 5 bases, with 12 bases left between them. The CDR3 totals 13 residues. The V gene's germline CDR1 is SGHNT and CDR2 YYREEE (reference sequence). CDR3: CASSSTGSHEQYF. The DNA of the CDR3 is TGTGCCAGCAGCTCAACAGGGAGCCACGAGCAGTACTTC.

This chain links TRBV30 with TRBJ2-1; 7 bases are shared with TRBD2. V gave up 2 bases and J gave up 3 bases; unmatched junction bases: 4. Germline CDR1 is GTSNPN and CDR2 is SVGIG (reference sequence). The CDR3 has 14 amino acids. CDR3 protein: CAWSQIAGYNEQFF. CDR3 sequence (DNA): TGTGCCTGGAGTCAAATAGCGGGCTACAATGAGCAGTTCTTC.

V and J are TRBV13 and TRBJ2-7; D is ambiguous. The germline CDR1 and CDR2 sequences are PRHDT and FYEKMQ (reference sequence). CDR3 length: 15 residues. Trimming shortened V by 0 bases and J by 2 bases, and 11 bases separated the two germline ends. CDR3 region: CASSLGGEAAYEQYF. The CDR3 bases are TGTGCCAGCAGCTTAGGCGGAGAGGCCGCCTACGAGCAGTACTTC.

This rearrangement joins TRBV5-1 to TRBJ2-3; TRBD1 agrees at 10 bases. The germline V gene encodes CDR1 SGHRS and CDR2 YFSETQ. The J segment lost 6 bases and the V segment lost 4 bases, leaving 8 bases of the junction unmatched. This CDR3 region has 15 residues. The CDR3 DNA reads TGCGCCAGCAGCGCCGACAGGGGGCGGCCGGATACGCAGTATTTT. Amino acids: CASSADRGRPDTQYF.

J is TRBJ1-2 and V is TRBV2; D is unresolved. CDR3 size: 15 residues. V lost 5 bases and J lost 5, with 18 bases in between. CDR1 is SNHLY and CDR2 is FYNNEI in the germline V gene. The CDR3 DNA reads as TGTGCCAGCAGTTTTCGGACGCCAGCGGCTTATGGCTACACCTTC. As protein: CASSFRTPAAYGYTF.

Only a few counts were recorded for this clone. The rearrangement links TRBV7-2 to TRBJ2-3; D perhaps matches TRBD1 (6 bases). Germline V gives CDR1 SGHTA, CDR2 FQGNSA. V lost 5 bases, J lost 0 bases, and 12 bases lay in between. The CDR3 is made up of 15 amino acids. The CDR3 nucleotides are TGTGCCAGCAGCCGAAAGGACAGTAGCACAGATACGCAGTATTTT. Protein sequence: CASSRKDSSTDTQYF.

This rearrangement joins TRBV19 to TRBJ1-1; a weak D match, TRBD1 (6 bases). Trimming took 5 bases from V and 9 from J, leaving 19 bases between them. The CDR3 has 14 residues. Germline-derived CDR1 and CDR2 are LNHDA and SQIVND (reference sequence). CDR3 coding DNA: TGTGCCAGTAGTGTCGACCGGGACATGGGAAAAGCTTTCTTT. The encoded protein is CASSVDRDMGKAFF. Full variable domain (remainder filled in from reference TRBV19 and TRBJ1-1): DGGITQSPKYLFRKEGQNVTLSCEQNLNHDAMYWYRQDPGQGLRLIYYSQIVNDFQKGDIAEGYSVSREKKESFPLTVTSAQKNPTAFYLCASSVDRDMGKAFFGQGTRLTVV.

The rearrangement links TRBV7-9 to TRBJ2-5; 7 bases are a match to TRBD1. The junction had 5 bases not matched to a gene; V was cut back by 5 bases and J by 5 bases. Germline loops: CDR1 SEHNR, CDR2 FQNEAQ (reference sequence). This CDR3 is built from 13 residues. The CDR3 protein is CASSPGTVETQYF. The DNA of the CDR3 is TGTGCCAGCAGCCCCGGGACAGTTGAGACCCAGTACTTC.

The rearrangement joins TRBV30 to TRBJ2-5, with D unclear. The CDR3 consists of 14 residues. Germline loops: CDR1 GTSNPN, CDR2 SVGIG (reference sequence). V was cut by 0 bases and J by 5 bases, with 13 bases left in between. The CDR3 here is CAWSVPGPVETQYF. The CDR3, as DNA: TGTGCCTGGAGTGTTCCGGGTCCAGTGGAGACCCAGTACTTC.

V and J are TRBV28 and TRBJ1-2; D ambiguous. This CDR3 has 13 residues. CDR1 is MDHEN and CDR2 is SYDVKM in the germline V gene. V shed 2 bases and J shed 0 bases, with 4 bases lying between them. CDR3 region: CASSLTTNYGYTF. The CDR3, as DNA: TGTGCCAGCAGTTTAACTACTAACTATGGCTACACCTTC.

The rearrangement joins TRBV20-1 to TRBJ2-7; no reliable D call. From germline, CDR1 is DFQATT and CDR2 SNEGSKA (reference sequence). This CDR3 comprises 11 residues. Trimming left V 6 bases short and J 7 bases short, with 13 bases between. The CDR3 bases are TGCAGTGCGCGGCAGCTCTGGGAGCAGTACTTC. This sequence encodes CSARQLWEQYF.

V is TRBV2 and J is TRBJ2-5, with D possibly being TRBD2 (5 bases). From germline, CDR1 is SNHLY and CDR2 FYNNEI. The CDR3 extends over 13 amino acids. The V end was cut by 7 bases, the J end by 2 bases, with 11 bases between. The CDR3 DNA reads as TGTGCCAGCAAGTGGTTAGCGCAAGAGACCCAGTACTTC. It translates to CASKWLAQETQYF.

The chain combines TRBV5-1 with TRBJ2-7; D gene unclear. Germline V gives CDR1 SGHRS, CDR2 YFSETQ. The CDR3 runs to 12 residues. The germline V and J ends were trimmed by 3 bases and 2 bases, with 6 bases remaining between them. CDR3 amino acids: CASSYSPYEQYF. CDR3 nucleotide sequence: TGCGCCAGCAGCTACAGTCCCTACGAGCAGTACTTC.

The V and J genes are TRBV5-3 and TRBJ2-7; 7 bases agree with TRBD1. TRBV5-3 is an ORF for which the function is uncertain. V was pared by 9 bases and J by 4 bases, with 7 bases of the junction left unmatched. There are 12 residues in the CDR3. This chain's CDR3 is CANRQGFYEQYF. The CDR3 DNA follows: TGTGCCAACCGACAGGGTTTTTACGAGCAGTACTTC.

This rearrangement joins TRBV18 to TRBJ2-3; 15 nucleotides match TRBD2. V shed 0 bases, J shed 3 bases, and the junction held 4 bases outside the gene matches. The length of the CDR3 is 18 residues. CDR1 and CDR2 (germline): KGHSH, LQKENI. The DNA of the CDR3 is TGTGCCAGCTCACCACCGGGGACTAGCGGGAGGCCTACAGATACGCAGTATTTT. This gives the protein CASSPPGTSGRPTDTQYF.

This chain uses TRBV28 with TRBJ2-5; maybe TRBD1 (6 bases). From germline, CDR1 is MDHEN and CDR2 SYDVKM. The V end lost 4 bases, the J end lost 5 bases, and 11 bases lay between the germline ends. The CDR3 is 13 amino acids. The CDR3 spells CASSSTGPETQYF. CDR3 in DNA: TGTGCCAGCAGTTCGACAGGACCGGAGACCCAGTACTTC.

The gene calls are TRBV5-8 and TRBJ1-5; D ambiguous. CDR1 and CDR2 (germline): SGHTS, YDEGEE. Trimming stripped 4 bases from V and 3 bases from J, with 14 bases between. This CDR3 comprises 15 residues. CDR3 sequence: CASSRPVLFNQPQHF. The CDR3, as DNA: TGTGCCAGCAGCCGCCCGGTTCTTTTCAATCAGCCCCAGCATTTT. The variable domain in full, with the rest retrieved from reference TRBV5-8 and TRBJ1-5, is EAGVTQSPTHLIKTRGQQATLRCSPISGHTSVYWYQQALGLGLQFLLWYDEGEERNRGNFPPRFSGRQFPNYSSELNVNALELEDSALYLCASSRPVLFNQPQHFGDGTRLSIL.